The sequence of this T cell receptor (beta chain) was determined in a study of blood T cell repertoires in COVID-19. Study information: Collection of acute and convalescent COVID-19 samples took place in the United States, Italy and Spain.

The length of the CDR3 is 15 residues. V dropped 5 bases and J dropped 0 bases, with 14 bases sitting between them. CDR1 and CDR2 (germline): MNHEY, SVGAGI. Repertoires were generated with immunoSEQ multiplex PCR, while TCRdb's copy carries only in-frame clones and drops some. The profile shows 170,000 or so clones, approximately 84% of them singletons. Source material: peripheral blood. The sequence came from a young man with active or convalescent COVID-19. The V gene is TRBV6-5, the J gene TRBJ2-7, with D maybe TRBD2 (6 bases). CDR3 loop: CASSPRGVNSYEQYF. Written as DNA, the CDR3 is TGTGCCAGCAGTCCCCGCGGGGTCAACTCCTACGAGCAGTACTTC.